Below are 16 T cell receptor beta chains sequenced from a single sample in a study of blood T cell repertoires in COVID-19. Assay used: immunoSEQ multiplex PCR; TCRdb lists only in-frame clones, some missing. The sample contains about 220,000 clones, 80% to 85% of which appear only once. The sample consisted of peripheral blood. Every receptor here comes from a human donor in a cohort sampled during active COVID-19.

The chain has TRBV9 and TRBJ1-5; tentative D call: TRBD1 (5 bases). Germline lookup yields CDR1 SGDLS and CDR2 YYNGEE. V lost 3 bases to trimming and J lost 2 bases, with 12 bases between them. This CDR3 is built from 15 residues. CDR3 amino acids: CASSAAWGGNQPQHF. CDR3 DNA: TGTGCCAGCAGCGCCGCGTGGGGGGGCAATCAGCCCCAGCATTTT.

This chain joins TRBV24-1 and TRBJ1-2; D gene ambiguous. Trimming pared 5 bases from V and 4 bases from J, leaving 4 bases between. The CDR3 has 11 amino acids. CDR1 KGHDR and CDR2 SFDVKD come from the germline V gene. Here the CDR3 reads CATSGSYGYTF. The CDR3 DNA follows: TGTGCCACCAGTGGGAGCTATGGCTACACCTTC.

The chain couples TRBV28 to TRBJ1-3; D is undetermined. V was pared by 6 bases and J by 8 bases, with 14 bases between. CDR3 length: 13 amino acids. Looked up from germline, CDR1 is MDHEN and CDR2 is SYDVKM. CDR3 in amino acids: CASRRRLLDTIYF. Written as DNA, the CDR3 is TGTGCCAGCAGGAGGAGATTACTGGACACCATATATTTT.

This chain connects TRBV3-1 (or the pseudogene TRBV3-2) to TRBJ1-3, with 8 bases that match TRBD1. Germline CDR1 LGHDT, CDR2 YNNKEL (reference sequence). V was clipped by 2 bases and J by 4 bases; unmatched bases: 4. This CDR3 has 15 amino acids. The chain's CDR3 is CASSQLGQGGNTIYF. CDR3 nucleotides: TGTGCCAGCAGCCAACTTGGACAGGGCGGAAACACCATATATTTT.

This chain joins TRBV19 and TRBJ1-4; no definite D call. The V and J ends lost 3 bases and 8 bases respectively, with 13 bases between them. Germline V gene data show CDR1 as LNHDA and CDR2 as SQIVND (reference sequence). There are 14 residues in the CDR3. The chain's CDR3 is CASSIHSSAEKLFF. CDR3 DNA sequence: TGTGCCAGTAGTATCCACAGTTCTGCGGAAAAACTGTTTTTT. Variable domain in full (rest from reference TRBV19 and TRBJ1-4): DGGITQSPKYLFRKEGQNVTLSCEQNLNHDAMYWYRQDPGQGLRLIYYSQIVNDFQKGDIAEGYSVSREKKESFPLTVTSAQKNPTAFYLCASSIHSSAEKLFFGSGTQLSVL.

This chain joins TRBV5-1 and TRBJ2-7; 13 nucleotides line up with TRBD2. Germline loops: CDR1 SGHRS, CDR2 YFSETQ. The CDR3 is made up of 18 amino acids. Trimming cost V 1 base and J 2 bases; bases outside gene matches: 9. The CDR3 sequence: CASSLFRWTSGSTYEQYF. Here the CDR3 DNA reads TGCGCCAGCAGCTTGTTCCGGTGGACTAGCGGGAGCACCTACGAGCAGTACTTC.

J is TRBJ1-3 and V is TRBV28; D call uncertain. Germline V gene sequence: CDR1 MDHEN, CDR2 SYDVKM. V was shortened by 6 bases and J by 2 bases, with 11 bases between the two germline ends. CDR3 length equals 14 residues. The CDR3 region is CASRRTGTGNTIYF. The CDR3 nucleotides read TGTGCCAGCAGAAGAACGGGGACTGGAAACACCATATATTTT.

The chain employs TRBV25-1 and TRBJ1-1; 7 bases fit TRBD1. The CDR3 consists of 16 residues. J lost 1 base, V lost 3 bases, and 8 bases had no gene match. CDR1 and CDR2 from the germline V gene are MGHDK and SYGVNS. This CDR3 reads CASSDPRQGKNTEAFF. For the CDR3, the DNA is TGTGCCAGCAGTGACCCAAGACAGGGAAAGAACACTGAAGCTTTCTTT.

The chain carries TRBV3-1 (or the pseudogene TRBV3-2) and TRBJ2-5; D is uncertain. Germline lookup yields CDR1 LGHDT and CDR2 YNNKEL (reference sequence). Trimming pared 0 bases from V and 5 bases from J, leaving 7 bases between. CDR3 size: 13 residues. CDR3 protein: CASSQDSRETQYF. CDR3 sequence (DNA): TGTGCCAGCAGCCAAGATTCCAGGGAGACCCAGTACTTC.

V is TRBV5-1 and J is TRBJ1-2, with TRBD1 identical over 9 bases. Germline V gene lookup returns CDR1 SGHRS and CDR2 YFSETQ. The V segment lost 1 base and the J segment 3 bases; nucleotides outside the gene matches: 7. The CDR3 extends over 16 amino acids. CDR3 loop: CASSLRGDRDHYGYTF. As DNA, the CDR3 is TGCGCCAGCAGCTTGAGAGGGGACAGGGACCACTATGGCTACACCTTC. Full variable domain (remainder filled in from reference TRBV5-1 and TRBJ1-2): KAGVTQTPRYLIKTRGQQVTLSCSPISGHRSVSWYQQTPGQGLQFLFEYFSETQRNKGNFPGRFSGRQFSNSRSEMNVSTLELGDSALYLCASSLRGDRDHYGYTFGSGTRLTVV.

This clone turned up a few times. The gene calls are TRBV4-1 and TRBJ1-2, with D unresolved. Germline V gene lookup returns CDR1 MGHRA and CDR2 YSYEKL. Trimming took off 0 bases at V and 8 bases at J, with 7 bases between the two ends. The CDR3 totals 12 residues. The CDR3 protein is CASSQDLGGYTF. In DNA, the CDR3 is TGCGCCAGCAGCCAAGATCTCGGGGGCTACACCTTC.

Many counts were recorded for this clone. The chain employs TRBV28 and TRBJ2-1, with 8 bases lining up with TRBD2. Trimming cost V 3 bases and J 0 bases; bases outside gene matches: 7. Germline loops: CDR1 MDHEN, CDR2 SYDVKM. The CDR3 loop spans 17 amino acids. CDR3 amino acids: CASSFPPSGSSYNEQFF. CDR3 sequence (DNA): TGTGCCAGCAGTTTTCCCCCAAGCGGGAGCTCCTACAATGAGCAGTTCTTC.

The DNA of the CDR3 is TGTGCCAGCAGCTTGGCCGCGGACAGGGGCACCGGGGAGCTGTTTTTT. The encoded protein is CASSLAADRGTGELFF. The chain uses TRBV5-5 and TRBJ2-2; TRBD1 agrees at 9 bases. Unmatched junction bases numbered 4, after V lost 0 bases and J lost 4 bases. This CDR3 contains 16 residues. Germline-derived CDR1 and CDR2 are SGHKS and YYEKEE (reference sequence).

The V call is TRBV5-5, the J call TRBJ1-1; no clear D gene. Trimming stripped 0 bases from V and 0 bases from J, with 12 bases between. This CDR3 spans 16 amino acids. From germline, CDR1 is SGHKS and CDR2 YYEKEE (reference sequence). The CDR3 spells CASSLGGGRMNTEAFF. CDR3 DNA sequence: TGTGCCAGCAGCTTGGGGGGAGGGAGGATGAACACTGAAGCTTTCTTT.

The V gene is TRBV7-2, the J gene TRBJ2-7; 7 bases are a match to TRBD2. This CDR3 has 14 residues. Germline-derived CDR1 and CDR2 are SGHTA and FQGNSA. The V segment lost 6 bases and the J segment 4 bases; nucleotides outside the gene matches: 9. CDR3 protein: CASRVGGSGYEQYF. The CDR3 nucleotides are TGTGCCAGCAGGGTTGGCGGGAGTGGTTACGAGCAGTACTTC. Full variable domain (missing parts from reference TRBV7-2 and TRBJ2-7): GAGVSQSPSNKVTEKGKDVELRCDPISGHTALYWYRQSLGQGLEFLIYFQGNSAPDKSGLPSDRFSAERTGGSVSTLTIQRTQQEDSAVYLCASRVGGSGYEQYFGPGTRLTVT.

The count of this clone is one. V gene TRBV5-6 combines with J gene TRBJ2-1, with 12 positions matching TRBD2. Trimming cost V 2 bases and J 0 bases; bases outside gene matches: 9. Per germline, CDR1 SGHDT and CDR2 YYEEEE. The CDR3 loop spans 19 amino acids. CDR3 region: CASSLRTSGIRFSYNEQFF. Written as DNA, the CDR3 is TGTGCCAGCAGCTTAAGGACTAGCGGGATCCGCTTCTCCTACAATGAGCAGTTCTTC.